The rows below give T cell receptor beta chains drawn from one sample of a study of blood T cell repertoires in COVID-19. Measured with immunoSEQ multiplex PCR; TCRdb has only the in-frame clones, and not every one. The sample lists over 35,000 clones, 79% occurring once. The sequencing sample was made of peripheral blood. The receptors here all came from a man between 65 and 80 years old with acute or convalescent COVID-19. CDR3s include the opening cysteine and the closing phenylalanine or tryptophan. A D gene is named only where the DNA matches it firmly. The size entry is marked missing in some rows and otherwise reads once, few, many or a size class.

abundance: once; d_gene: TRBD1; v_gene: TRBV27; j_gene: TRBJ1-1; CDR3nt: TGTGCCAGCAGTTTATCCAGGGGGCTCGGACCTGAAGCTTTCTTT; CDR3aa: CASSLSRGLGPEAFF
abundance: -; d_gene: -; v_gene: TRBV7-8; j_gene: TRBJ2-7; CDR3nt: TGTGCCAGCCGCGGCGGACTGAGGTCCCACGAGCAGTACTTC; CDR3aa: CASRGGLRSHEQYF
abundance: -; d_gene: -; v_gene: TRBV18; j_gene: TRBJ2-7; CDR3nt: TGTGCCAGCTCACCACAAGCAGGGATGGACGAGCAGTACTTC; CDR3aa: CASSPQAGMDEQYF
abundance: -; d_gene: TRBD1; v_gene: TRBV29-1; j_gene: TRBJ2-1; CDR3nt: TGCAGCGTGGGGGGACAGGGCAATGAGCAGTTCTTC; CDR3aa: CSVGGQGNEQFF
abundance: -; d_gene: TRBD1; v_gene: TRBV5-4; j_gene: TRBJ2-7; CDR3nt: TGTGCCAGCAGCTTCCCGACAGGGGGGGACGAGCAGTACTTC; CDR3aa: CASSFPTGGDEQYF
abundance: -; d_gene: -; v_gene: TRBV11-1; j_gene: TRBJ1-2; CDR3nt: TGTGCCAGCAGCTTGACAGAGGGGGACTATGGCTACACCTTC; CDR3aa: CASSLTEGDYGYTF
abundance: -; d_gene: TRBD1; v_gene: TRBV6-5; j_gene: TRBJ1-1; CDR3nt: TGTGCCAGCAGCCTCGGGACAGGGAGAACTGAAGCTTTCTTT; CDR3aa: CASSLGTGRTEAFF
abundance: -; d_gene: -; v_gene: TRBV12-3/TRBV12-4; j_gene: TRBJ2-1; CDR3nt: TGTGCCAGCAGTTTGGCGGGTTCCAGTCTGGAGTTCTTC; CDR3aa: CASSLAGSSLEFF
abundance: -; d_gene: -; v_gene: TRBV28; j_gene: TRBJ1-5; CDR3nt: TGTGCCAGCAGTTTACCCCACAGGGATCAGCCCCAGCATTTT; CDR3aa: CASSLPHRDQPQHF
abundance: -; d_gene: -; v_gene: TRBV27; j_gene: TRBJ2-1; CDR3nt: TGTGCCAGCAGTTTAATCCAGGGGTACAATGAGCAGTTCTTC; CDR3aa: CASSLIQGYNEQFF
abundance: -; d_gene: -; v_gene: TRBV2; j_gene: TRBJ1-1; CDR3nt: TGTGCCAGCGCGAGGGAGAGGTCCACTGAAGCTTTCTTT; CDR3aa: CASARERSTEAFF
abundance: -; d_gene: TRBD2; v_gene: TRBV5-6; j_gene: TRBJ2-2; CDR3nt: TGTGCCAGCAGCGGACTAGCGGGAGTTGGCAACACCGGGGAGCTGTTTTTT; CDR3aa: CASSGLAGVGNTGELFF
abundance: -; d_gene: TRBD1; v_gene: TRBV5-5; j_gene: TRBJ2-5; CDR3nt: TGTGCCAGCAGCCCGAACCGTGGCCGGGACAGGGGGCATCCATGTGAGACCCAGTACTTC; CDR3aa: CASSPNRGRDRGHPCETQYF
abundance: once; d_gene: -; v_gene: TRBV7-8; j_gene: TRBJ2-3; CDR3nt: TGTGCCAGCAGCTTAATGAGGTCGGGAGATACGCAGTATTTT; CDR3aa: CASSLMRSGDTQYF
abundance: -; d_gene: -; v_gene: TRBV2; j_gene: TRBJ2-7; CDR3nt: TGTGCCAGCAGGCCGTTCTCTACGGGTTACGAGCAGTACTTC; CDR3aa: CASRPFSTGYEQYF
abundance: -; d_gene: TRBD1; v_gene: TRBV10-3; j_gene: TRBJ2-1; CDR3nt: TGTGCCATCAGTGAGTCCCGGGACAGCAATGAGCAGTTCTTC; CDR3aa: CAISESRDSNEQFF
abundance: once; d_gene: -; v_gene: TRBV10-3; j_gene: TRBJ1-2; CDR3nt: TGTGCCATCACCCCAGATGGCTATGGCTACACCTTC; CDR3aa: CAITPDGYGYTF
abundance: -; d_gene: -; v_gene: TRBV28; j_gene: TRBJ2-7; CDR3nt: TGTGCCAGCAGCGGGGTGGTGGGATCTTCCTACGAGCAGTACTTC; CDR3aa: CASSGVVGSSYEQYF
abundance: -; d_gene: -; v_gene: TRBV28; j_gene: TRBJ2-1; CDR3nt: TGTGCCAGCAGTTTTCCCTTTGCGAGCAACGTTTACAATGAGCAGTTCTTC; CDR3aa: CASSFPFASNVYNEQFF
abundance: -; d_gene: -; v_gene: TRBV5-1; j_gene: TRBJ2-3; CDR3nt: TGCGCCAGCAGAGGGGGCGGAGGGGGGACAGATACGCAGTATTTT; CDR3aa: CASRGGGGGTDTQYF
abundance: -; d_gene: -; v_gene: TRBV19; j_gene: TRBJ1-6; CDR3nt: TGTGCCAGTAGTATTTTAAATTCACCCCTCCACTTT; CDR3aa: CASSILNSPLHF
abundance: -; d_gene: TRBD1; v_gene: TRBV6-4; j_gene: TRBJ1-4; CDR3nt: TGTGCCAGCAGTGAGAGGGGGCGGTTGCACGAAAAACTGTTTTTT; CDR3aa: CASSERGRLHEKLFF
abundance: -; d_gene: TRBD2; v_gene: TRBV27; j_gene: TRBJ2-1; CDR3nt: TGTGCCAGCAGTTTAAAGCTACTAGCGGGAGTTCCCTACAATGAGCAGTTCTTC; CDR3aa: CASSLKLLAGVPYNEQFF
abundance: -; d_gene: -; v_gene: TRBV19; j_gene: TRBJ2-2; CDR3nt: TGTGCCAGTAGGGACCCGGGAGCGAACACCGGGGAGCTGTTTTTT; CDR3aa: CASRDPGANTGELFF
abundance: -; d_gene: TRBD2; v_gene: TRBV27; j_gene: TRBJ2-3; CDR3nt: TGTGCCAGCAGACTAGCGGGGAACACAGATACGCAGTATTTT; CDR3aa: CASRLAGNTDTQYF
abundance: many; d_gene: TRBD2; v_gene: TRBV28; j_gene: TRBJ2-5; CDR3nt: TGTGCCAGCAGTCCATGGACTAGCGGGATGGGAGAGACCCAGTACTTC; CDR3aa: CASSPWTSGMGETQYF
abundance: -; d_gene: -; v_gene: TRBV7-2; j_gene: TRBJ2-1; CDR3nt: TGTGCCAGCACCCTGGACAGACAGTACAATGAGCAGTTCTTC; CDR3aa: CASTLDRQYNEQFF
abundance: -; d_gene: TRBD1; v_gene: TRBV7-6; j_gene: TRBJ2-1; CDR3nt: TGTGCCAGCAGCCTCCAAGGGACAGGGAGGGAGCAGTTCTTC; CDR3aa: CASSLQGTGREQFF
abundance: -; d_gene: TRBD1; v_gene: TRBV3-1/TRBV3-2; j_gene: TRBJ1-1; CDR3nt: TGTGCCAGCAGCCAGCGAACAGGGGGAGCTTTCTTT; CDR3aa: CASSQRTGGAFF
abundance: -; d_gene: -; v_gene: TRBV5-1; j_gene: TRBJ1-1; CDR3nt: TGCGCCAGCAGCTTGGGGGGTGGACAGAACACTGAAGCTTTCTTT; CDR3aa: CASSLGGGQNTEAFF
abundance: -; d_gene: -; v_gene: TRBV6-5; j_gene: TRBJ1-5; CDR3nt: TGTGCCAGCAATGGAGGAGGGTCGGGCAATCAGCCCCAGCATTTT; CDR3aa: CASNGGGSGNQPQHF
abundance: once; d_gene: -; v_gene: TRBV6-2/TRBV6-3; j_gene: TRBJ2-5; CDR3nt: TGTGCCAGCAGTTGGTTCGGGATGGGTGAGACCCAGTACTTC; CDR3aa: CASSWFGMGETQYF
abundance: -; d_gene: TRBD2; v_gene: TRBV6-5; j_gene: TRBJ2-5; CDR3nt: TGTGCCAGCAGTCCCGGACTAGCGGGAGGGGAGACCCAGTACTTC; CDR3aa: CASSPGLAGGETQYF
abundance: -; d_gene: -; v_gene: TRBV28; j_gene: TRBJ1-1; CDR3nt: TGTGCCAGCAGTCTTCCCTCAGGGGCTGAAGCTTTCTTT; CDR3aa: CASSLPSGAEAFF
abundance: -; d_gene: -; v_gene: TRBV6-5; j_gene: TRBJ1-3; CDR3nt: TGTGCCGCTCGGGGGGGCGGAAACACCATATATTTT; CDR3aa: CAARGGGNTIYF
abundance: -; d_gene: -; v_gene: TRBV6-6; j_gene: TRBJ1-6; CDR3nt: TGTGCCAGCAGACAGTCAAACTCACCCCTCCACTTT; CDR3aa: CASRQSNSPLHF
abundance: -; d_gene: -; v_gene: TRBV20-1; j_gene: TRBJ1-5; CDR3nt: TGCAGTGCTAGTACCAGCGTGATGAAGAATAGCAATCAGCCCCAGCATTTT; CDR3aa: CSASTSVMKNSNQPQHF
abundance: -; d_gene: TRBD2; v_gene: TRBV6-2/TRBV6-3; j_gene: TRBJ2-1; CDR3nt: TGTGCCAGCAGTGACCCGGGACTAGCGGGAGGGAAGCAGTTCTTC; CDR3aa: CASSDPGLAGGKQFF
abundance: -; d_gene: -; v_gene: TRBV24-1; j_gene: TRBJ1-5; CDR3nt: TGTGCCACCAGTGATCAGACAGGTTACCCTAGCAATCAGCCCCAGCATTTT; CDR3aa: CATSDQTGYPSNQPQHF
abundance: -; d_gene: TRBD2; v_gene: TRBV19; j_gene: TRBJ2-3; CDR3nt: TGTGCCAGTAGTATAGATAGCGGGAGGGGCACAGATACGCAGTATTTT; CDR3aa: CASSIDSGRGTDTQYF